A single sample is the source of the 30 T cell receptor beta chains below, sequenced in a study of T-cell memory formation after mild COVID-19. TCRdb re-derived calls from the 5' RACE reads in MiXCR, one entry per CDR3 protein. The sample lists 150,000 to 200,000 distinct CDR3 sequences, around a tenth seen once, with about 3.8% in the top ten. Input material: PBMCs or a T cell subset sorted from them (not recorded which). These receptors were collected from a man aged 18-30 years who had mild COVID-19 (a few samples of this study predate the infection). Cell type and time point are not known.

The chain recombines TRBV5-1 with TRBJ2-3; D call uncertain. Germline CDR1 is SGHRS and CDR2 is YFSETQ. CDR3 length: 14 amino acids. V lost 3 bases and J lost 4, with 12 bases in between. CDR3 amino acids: CASSWSRYPDTQYF. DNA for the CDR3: TGCGCCAGCAGCTGGAGCAGGTATCCAGATACGCAGTATTTT. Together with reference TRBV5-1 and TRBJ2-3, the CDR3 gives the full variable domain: KAGVTQTPRYLIKTRGQQVTLSCSPISGHRSVSWYQQTPGQGLQFLFEYFSETQRNKGNFPGRFSGRQFSNSRSEMNVSTLELGDSALYLCASSWSRYPDTQYFGPGTRLTVL.

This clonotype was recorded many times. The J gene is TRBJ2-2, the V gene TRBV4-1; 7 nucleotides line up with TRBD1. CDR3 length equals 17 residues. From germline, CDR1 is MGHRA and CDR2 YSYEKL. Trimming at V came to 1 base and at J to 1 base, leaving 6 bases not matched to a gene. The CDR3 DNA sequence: TGCGCCAGCAGCCAAGCCCACAGGGGAAGGAACACCGGGGAGCTGTTTTTT. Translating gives CASSQAHRGRNTGELFF.

The CDR3 DNA is TGCGCCAGCAGCCAAGACCCCAGGTTGGAGCAGTACTTC. It translates to CASSQDPRLEQYF. The gene calls are TRBV4-3 and TRBJ2-7; D is ambiguous. The V gene's germline CDR1 is LGHNA and CDR2 YSLEER. The CDR3 covers 13 residues. The germline V and J ends were trimmed by 0 bases and 7 bases, with 10 bases remaining between them.

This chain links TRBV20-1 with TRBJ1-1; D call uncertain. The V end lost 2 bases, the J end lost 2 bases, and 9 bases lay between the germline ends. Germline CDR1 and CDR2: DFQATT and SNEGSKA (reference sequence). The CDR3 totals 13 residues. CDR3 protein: CSARPTVNTEAFF. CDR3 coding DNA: TGCAGTGCTAGACCTACAGTAAACACTGAAGCTTTCTTT.

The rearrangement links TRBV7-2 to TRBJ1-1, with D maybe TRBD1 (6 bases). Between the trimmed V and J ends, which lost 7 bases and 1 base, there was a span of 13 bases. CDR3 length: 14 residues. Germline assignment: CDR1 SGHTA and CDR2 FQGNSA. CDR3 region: CASTYRVGNTEAFF. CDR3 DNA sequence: TGTGCCAGCACCTACAGGGTGGGGAACACTGAAGCTTTCTTT. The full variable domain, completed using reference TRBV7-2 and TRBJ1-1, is GAGVSQSPSNKVTEKGKDVELRCDPISGHTALYWYRQSLGQGLEFLIYFQGNSAPDKSGLPSDRFSAERTGGSVSTLTIQRTQQEDSAVYLCASTYRVGNTEAFFGQGTRLTVV.

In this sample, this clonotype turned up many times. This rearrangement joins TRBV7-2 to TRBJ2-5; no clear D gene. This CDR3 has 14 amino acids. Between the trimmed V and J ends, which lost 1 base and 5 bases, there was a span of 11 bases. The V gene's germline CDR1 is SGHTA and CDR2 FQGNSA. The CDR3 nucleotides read TGTGCCAGCAGCTTAGTTATCTCGTTGGAGACCCAGTACTTC. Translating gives CASSLVISLETQYF.

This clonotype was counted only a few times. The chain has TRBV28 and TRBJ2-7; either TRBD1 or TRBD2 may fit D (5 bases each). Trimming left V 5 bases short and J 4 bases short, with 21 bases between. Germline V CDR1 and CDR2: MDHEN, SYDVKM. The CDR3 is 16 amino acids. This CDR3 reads CASSRRGWGMSYEQYV. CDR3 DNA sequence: TGTGCCAGCAGTCGTCGAGGTTGGGGGATGAGTTACGAGCAGTACGTC.

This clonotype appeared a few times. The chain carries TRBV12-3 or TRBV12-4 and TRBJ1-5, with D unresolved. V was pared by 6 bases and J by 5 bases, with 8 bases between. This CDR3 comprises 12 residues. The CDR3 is CASRSSYQPQHF. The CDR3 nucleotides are TGTGCCAGCAGATCCAGCTATCAGCCCCAGCATTTT.

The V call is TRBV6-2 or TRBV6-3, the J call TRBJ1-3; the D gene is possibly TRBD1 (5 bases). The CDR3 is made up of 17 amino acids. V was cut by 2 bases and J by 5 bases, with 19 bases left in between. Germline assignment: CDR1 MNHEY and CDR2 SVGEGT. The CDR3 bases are TGTGCCAGCAGTTACGGTTGGACCCGAGGGGCTCGAAACACCATATATTTT. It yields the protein CASSYGWTRGARNTIYF.

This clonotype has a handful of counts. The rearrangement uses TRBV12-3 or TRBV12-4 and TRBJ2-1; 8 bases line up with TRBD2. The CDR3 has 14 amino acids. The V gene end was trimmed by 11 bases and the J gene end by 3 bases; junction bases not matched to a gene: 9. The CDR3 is CADRLAGGYNEQFF. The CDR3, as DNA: TGTGCCGATAGGCTGGCGGGGGGCTACAATGAGCAGTTCTTC.

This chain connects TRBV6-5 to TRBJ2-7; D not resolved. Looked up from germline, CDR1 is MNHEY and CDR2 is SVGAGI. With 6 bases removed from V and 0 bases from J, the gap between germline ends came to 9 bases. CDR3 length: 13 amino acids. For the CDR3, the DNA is TGTGCCAGCAGAGGGTTGGACTCCTACGAGCAGTACTTC. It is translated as CASRGLDSYEQYF.

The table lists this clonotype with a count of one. The CDR3 region is CASRMSYEQYV. The CDR3 DNA is TGTGCCAGCAGAATGTCCTACGAGCAGTACGTC. The chain uses TRBV2 and TRBJ2-7; no definite D call. Germline values: CDR1 SNHLY, CDR2 FYNNEI. Trimming took 6 bases from V and 1 from J, leaving 4 bases between them. The CDR3 has 11 residues.

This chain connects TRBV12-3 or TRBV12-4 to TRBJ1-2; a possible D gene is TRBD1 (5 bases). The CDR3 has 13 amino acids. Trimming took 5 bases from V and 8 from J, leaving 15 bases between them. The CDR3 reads CASSPPGTSGYTF. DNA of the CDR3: TGTGCCAGCAGTCCACCAGGGACCTCAGGCTACACCTTC.

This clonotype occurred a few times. This chain's CDR3 is CASSQDSLNTEAFF. In nucleotides, the CDR3 is TGTGCCAGCTCACAGGACAGCTTGAACACTGAAGCTTTCTTT. V gene TRBV18 combines with J gene TRBJ1-1, with D possibly matching TRBD1 (6 bases). Germline CDR1 KGHSH, CDR2 LQKENI. Trimming pared 4 bases from V and 0 bases from J, leaving 9 bases between. CDR3 size: 14 residues.

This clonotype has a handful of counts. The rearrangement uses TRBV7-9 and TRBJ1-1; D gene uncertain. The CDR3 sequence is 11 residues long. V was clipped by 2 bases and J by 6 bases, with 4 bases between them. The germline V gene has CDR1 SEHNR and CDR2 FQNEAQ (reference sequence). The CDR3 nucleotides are TGTGCCAGCAGCTTACTCGCTGAAGCTTTCTTT. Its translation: CASSLLAEAFF.

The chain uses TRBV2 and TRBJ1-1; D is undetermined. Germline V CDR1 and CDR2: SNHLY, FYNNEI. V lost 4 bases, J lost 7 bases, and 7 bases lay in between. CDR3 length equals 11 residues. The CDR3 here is CASSVRVEAFF. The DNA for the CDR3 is TGTGCCAGCAGTGTAAGGGTTGAAGCTTTCTTT.

The CDR3 here is CSALGGSEQYF. Here the CDR3 DNA reads TGCAGTGCCCTCGGCGGGTCCGAGCAGTACTTC. The chain is built from TRBV20-1 and TRBJ2-7; maybe TRBD2 (5 bases). Germline CDR1 DFQATT, CDR2 SNEGSKA (reference sequence). The ends were cut back, 6 bases at V and 6 bases at J, with 12 bases in the middle. The CDR3 sequence is 11 residues long.

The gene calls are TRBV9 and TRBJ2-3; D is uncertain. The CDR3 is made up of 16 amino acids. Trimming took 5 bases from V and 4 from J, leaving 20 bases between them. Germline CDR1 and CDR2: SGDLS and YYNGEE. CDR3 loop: CASSVRSLPGSDTQYF. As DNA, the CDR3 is TGTGCCAGCAGTGTCCGGAGCCTACCGGGCTCAGATACGCAGTATTTT.

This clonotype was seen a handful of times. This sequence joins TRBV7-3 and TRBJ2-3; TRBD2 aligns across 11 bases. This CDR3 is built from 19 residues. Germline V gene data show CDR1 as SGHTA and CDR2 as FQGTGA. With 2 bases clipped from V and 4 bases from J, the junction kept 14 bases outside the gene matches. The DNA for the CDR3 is TGTGCCAGCAGCTTATCTTATAGCGGGGGGGCCACGGGTTCAGATACGCAGTATTTT. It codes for CASSLSYSGGATGSDTQYF.

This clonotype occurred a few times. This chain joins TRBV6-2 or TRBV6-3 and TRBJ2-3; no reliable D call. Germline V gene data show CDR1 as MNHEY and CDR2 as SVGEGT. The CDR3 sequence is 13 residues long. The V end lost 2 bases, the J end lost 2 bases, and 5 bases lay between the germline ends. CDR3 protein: CASSYQLTDTQYF. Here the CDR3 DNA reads TGTGCCAGCAGTTACCAGCTCACAGATACGCAGTATTTT.

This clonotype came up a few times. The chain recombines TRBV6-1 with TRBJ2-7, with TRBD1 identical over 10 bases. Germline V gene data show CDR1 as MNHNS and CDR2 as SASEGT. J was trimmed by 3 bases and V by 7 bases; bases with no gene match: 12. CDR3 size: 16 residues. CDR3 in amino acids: CASTRTGGRGNYEQYV. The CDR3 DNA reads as TGTGCCAGCACCAGGACAGGGGGACGAGGTAACTACGAGCAGTACGTC.

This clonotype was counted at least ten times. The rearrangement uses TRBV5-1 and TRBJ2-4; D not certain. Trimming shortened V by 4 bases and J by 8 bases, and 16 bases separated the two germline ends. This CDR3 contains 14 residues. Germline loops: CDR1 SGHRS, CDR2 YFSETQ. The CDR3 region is CASSADSYGDIQYF. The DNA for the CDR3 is TGCGCCAGCAGCGCCGACTCGTATGGGGACATTCAGTACTTC.

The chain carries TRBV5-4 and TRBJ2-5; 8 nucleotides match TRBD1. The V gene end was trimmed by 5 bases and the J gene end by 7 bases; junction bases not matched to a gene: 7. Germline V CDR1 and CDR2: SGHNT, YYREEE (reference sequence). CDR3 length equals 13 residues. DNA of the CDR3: TGTGCCAGCAGTTCCGGGCAGGGGGCGACCCAGTACTTC. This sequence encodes CASSSGQGATQYF.

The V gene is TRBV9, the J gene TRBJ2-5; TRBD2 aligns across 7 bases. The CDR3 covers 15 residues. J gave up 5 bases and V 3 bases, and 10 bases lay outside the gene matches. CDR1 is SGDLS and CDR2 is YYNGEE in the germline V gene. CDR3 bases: TGTGCCAGCAGCGCAAGCGGGGACGCCCGCGAGACCCAGTACTTC. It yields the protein CASSASGDARETQYF.

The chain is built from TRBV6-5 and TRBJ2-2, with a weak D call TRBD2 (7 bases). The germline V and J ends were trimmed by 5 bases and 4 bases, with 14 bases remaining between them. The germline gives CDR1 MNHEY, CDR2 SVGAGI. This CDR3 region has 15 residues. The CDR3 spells CASSGGGLGTGELFF. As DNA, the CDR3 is TGTGCCAGCAGTGGGGGGGGGCTGGGCACCGGGGAGCTGTTTTTT.

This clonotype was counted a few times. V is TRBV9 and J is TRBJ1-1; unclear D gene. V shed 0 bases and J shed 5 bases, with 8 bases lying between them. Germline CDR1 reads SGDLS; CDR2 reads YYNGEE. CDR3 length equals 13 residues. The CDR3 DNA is TGTGCCAGCAGCGTAGGAGGGCAGACTGAAGCTTTCTTT. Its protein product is CASSVGGQTEAFF.

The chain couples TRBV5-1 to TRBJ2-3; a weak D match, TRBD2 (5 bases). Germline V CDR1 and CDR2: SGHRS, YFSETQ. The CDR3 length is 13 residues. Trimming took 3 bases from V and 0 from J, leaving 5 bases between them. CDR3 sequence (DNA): TGCGCCAGCAGCTCGGGAAGCACAGATACGCAGTATTTT. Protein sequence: CASSSGSTDTQYF.

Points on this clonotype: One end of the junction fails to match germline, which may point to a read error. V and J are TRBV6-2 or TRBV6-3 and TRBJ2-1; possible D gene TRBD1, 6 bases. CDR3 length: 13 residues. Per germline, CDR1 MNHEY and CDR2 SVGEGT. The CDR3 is CASRSSGESEQLF. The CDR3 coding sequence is TGTGCCAGCAGAAGTTCAGGGGAAAGTGAGCAGTTATTC.

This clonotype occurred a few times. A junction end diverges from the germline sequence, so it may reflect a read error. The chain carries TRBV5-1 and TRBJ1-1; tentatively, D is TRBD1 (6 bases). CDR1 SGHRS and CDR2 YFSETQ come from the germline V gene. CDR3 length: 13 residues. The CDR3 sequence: CASSGGGYTEAFF. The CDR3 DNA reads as TGCGCCAGCAGCGGGGGGGGCTACACTGAGGCTTTCTTT.

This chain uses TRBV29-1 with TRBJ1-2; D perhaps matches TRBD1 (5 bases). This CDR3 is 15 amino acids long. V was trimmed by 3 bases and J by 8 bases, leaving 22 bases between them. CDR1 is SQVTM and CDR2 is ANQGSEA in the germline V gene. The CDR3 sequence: CSVEMWGRARFGYTF. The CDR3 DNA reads TGCAGCGTTGAGATGTGGGGCAGGGCACGATTCGGCTACACCTTC.